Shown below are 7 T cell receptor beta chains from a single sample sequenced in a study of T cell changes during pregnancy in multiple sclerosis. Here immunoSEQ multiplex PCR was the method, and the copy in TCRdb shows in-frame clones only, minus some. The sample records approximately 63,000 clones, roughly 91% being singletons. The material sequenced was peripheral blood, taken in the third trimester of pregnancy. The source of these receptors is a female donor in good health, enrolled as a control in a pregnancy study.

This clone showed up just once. The CDR3 region has the DNA TGTGCCAGCAGCCCAACCGCGGGGACCACCCGAGAGACCCAGTACTTC. Translation: CASSPTAGTTRETQYF. The rearrangement links TRBV14 to TRBJ2-5; D is possibly TRBD2 (6 bases). The germline V gene encodes CDR1 SGHDN and CDR2 FVKESK. Trimming pared 4 bases from V and 4 bases from J, leaving 19 bases between. The CDR3 loop spans 16 amino acids. The full variable domain, with the rest looked up from reference TRBV14 and TRBJ2-5, is EAGVTQFPSHSVIEKGQTVTLRCDPISGHDNLYWYRRVMGKEIKFLLHFVKESKQDESGMPNNRFLAERTGGTYSTLKVQPAELEDSGVYFCASSPTAGTTRETQYFGPGTRLLVL.

CDR3 loop: CASSQGGQSLYEQYF. The CDR3 DNA is TGTGCCAGCAGCCAGGGGGGCCAGAGCCTCTACGAGCAGTACTTC. The V and J genes are TRBV7-2 and TRBJ2-7, with a weak D call TRBD1 (7 bases). The CDR3 has 15 residues. Trimming shortened V by 5 bases and J by 3 bases, and 17 bases separated the two germline ends. Germline CDR1 is SGHTA and CDR2 is FQGNSA.

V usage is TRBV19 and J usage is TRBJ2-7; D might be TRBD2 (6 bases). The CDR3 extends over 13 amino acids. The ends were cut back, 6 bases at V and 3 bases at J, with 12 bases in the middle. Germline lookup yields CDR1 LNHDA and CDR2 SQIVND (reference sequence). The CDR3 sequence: CASRFGGGYEQYF. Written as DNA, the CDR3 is TGTGCCAGTAGATTTGGGGGAGGCTACGAGCAGTACTTC. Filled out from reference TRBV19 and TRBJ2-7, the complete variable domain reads DGGITQSPKYLFRKEGQNVTLSCEQNLNHDAMYWYRQDPGQGLRLIYYSQIVNDFQKGDIAEGYSVSREKKESFPLTVTSAQKNPTAFYLCASRFGGGYEQYFGPGTRLTVT.

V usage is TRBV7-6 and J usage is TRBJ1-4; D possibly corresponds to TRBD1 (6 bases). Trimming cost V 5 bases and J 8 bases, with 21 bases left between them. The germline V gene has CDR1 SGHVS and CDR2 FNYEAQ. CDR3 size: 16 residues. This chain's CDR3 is CASSGMGAPGGEKLFF. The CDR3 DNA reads TGTGCCAGCAGCGGAATGGGGGCTCCCGGTGGGGAAAAACTGTTTTTT.

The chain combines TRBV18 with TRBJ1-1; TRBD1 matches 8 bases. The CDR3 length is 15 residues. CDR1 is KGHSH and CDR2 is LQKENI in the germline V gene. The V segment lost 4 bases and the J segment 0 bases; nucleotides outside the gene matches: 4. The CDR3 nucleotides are TGTGCCAGCTCACAGGACAGGGCAATGAACACTGAAGCTTTCTTT. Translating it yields CASSQDRAMNTEAFF.

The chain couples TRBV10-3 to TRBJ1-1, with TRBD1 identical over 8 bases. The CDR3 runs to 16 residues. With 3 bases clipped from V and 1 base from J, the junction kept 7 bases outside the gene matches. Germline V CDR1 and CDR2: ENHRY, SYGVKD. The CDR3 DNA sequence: TGTGCCATCAGTGACACGACAGGGGCCTCGAACACTGAAGCTTTCTTT. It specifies CAISDTTGASNTEAFF.

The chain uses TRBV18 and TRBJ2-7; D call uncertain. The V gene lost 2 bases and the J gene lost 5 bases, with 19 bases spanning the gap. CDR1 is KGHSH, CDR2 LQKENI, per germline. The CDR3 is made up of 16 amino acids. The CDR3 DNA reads TGTGCCAGCTCACCAAACACCCCCTCCTTGTTAAACGAGCAGTACTTC. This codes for CASSPNTPSLLNEQYF. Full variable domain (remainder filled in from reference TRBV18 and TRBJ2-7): NAGVMQNPRHLVRRRGQEARLRCSPMKGHSHVYWYRQLPEEGLKFMVYLQKENIIDESGMPKERFSAEFPKEGPSILRIQQVVRGDSAAYFCASSPNTPSLLNEQYFGPGTRLTVT.